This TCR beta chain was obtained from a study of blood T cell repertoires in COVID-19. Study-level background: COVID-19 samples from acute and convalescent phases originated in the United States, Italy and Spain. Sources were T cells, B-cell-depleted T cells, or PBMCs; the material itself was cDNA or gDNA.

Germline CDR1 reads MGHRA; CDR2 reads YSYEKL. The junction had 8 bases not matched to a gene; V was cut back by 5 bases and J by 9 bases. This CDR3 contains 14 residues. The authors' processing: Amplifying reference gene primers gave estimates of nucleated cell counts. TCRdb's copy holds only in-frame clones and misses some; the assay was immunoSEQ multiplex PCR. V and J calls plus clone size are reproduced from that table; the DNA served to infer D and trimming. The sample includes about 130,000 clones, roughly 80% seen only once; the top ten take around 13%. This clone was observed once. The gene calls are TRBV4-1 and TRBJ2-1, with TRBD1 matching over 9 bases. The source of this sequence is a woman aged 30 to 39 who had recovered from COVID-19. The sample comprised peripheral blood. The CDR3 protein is CASSAGTGNVEQFF. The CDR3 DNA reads TGCGCCAGCAGCGCCGGGACAGGGAACGTTGAGCAGTTCTTC.